Reported below is one TCR beta chain. The antigen remains undetermined. This CDR3 is built from 15 residues. V lost 4 bases, J lost 0 bases, and 13 bases lay in between. Germline CDR1 reads SGHTA; CDR2 reads FQGNSA. This record comes from a study of cytomegalovirus exposure and HLA in healthy donors. Study outcomes and limitations: Using a false discovery rate of 0.05, a later analysis showed that 16,000 or so TCR beta sequences were associated with HLA alleles. In a later analysis, TCR beta V- and J-gene trimming showed a link to a missense DCLRE1C variant.

The PCR ran on 60 Vbeta and 13 Jbeta primers. Profiling relied on immunoSEQ multiplex PCR, and the TCRdb table lists in-frame clones only, not all of them. The sample includes 30,000 to 45,000 clones, 86% seen only once; the top ten take about an eighth. The clonotype originates from a woman in her thirties or forties in good health and CMV-seropositive. The rearrangement links TRBV7-2 to TRBJ2-7, with D possibly being TRBD2 (6 bases). The sample taken for sequencing was PBMCs. The CDR3 loop reads CASSSAGPFSYEQYF. DNA of the CDR3: TGTGCCAGCAGCTCGGCGGGGCCCTTCTCCTACGAGCAGTACTTC.